This TCR beta chain was sequenced in a study of low-dose radiotherapy and immunotherapy resistance in tumors. About the study: A dose of 0.5 Gy per fraction was delivered to Cohort 1 every 2 weeks, for a total of 6.5 Gy. A dose of 1 Gy per fraction every two weeks went to Cohort 2, totaling 13 Gy over 26 weeks. Starting cycle 1 day 1, oral aspirin 300 mg was given daily for four cycles.

Time point: before trial treatment. Treatment combined nivolumab, ipilimumab, aspirin, low-dose cyclophosphamide and low-dose radiotherapy in a dose-escalation trial. The junction had 4 bases not matched to a gene; V was cut back by 4 bases and J by 6 bases. CDR3 length: 13 residues. The germline V gene encodes CDR1 SEHNR and CDR2 FQNEAQ (reference sequence). First-strand cDNA used TRAV- and TRBV-specific primers, covering alpha and beta chains. Amplification, which lasted 20 to 25 PCR cycles, used a constant-region primer and V-primer adapter to amplify TCRs. TCRdb analysed the reads with MiXCR anew, one entry per CDR3 protein. The data show 64,000 or so distinct CDR3 sequences, less than 40% seen once. Many counts were recorded for this clonotype.

V gene TRBV7-9 combines with J gene TRBJ1-1, with TRBD1 matching over 8 bases. The sequencing used PBMCs, collected before treatment. The sequence was collected from a female donor with ovarian cancer. The CDR3 loop reads CASSSQGAPEAFF. DNA for the CDR3: TGTGCCAGCAGCTCTCAGGGGGCCCCTGAAGCTTTCTTT.